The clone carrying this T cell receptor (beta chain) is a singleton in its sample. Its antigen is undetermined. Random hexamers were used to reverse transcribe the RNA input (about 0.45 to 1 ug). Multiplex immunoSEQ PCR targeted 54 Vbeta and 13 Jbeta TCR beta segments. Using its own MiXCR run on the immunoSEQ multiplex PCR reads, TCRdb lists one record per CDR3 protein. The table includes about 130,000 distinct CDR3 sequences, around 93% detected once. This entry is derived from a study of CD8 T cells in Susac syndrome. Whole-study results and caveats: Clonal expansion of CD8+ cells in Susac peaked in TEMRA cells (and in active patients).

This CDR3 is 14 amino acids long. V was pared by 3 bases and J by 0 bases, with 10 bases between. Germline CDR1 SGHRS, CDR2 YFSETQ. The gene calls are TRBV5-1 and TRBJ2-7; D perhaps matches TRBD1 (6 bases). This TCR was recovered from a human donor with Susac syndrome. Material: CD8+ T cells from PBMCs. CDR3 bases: TGCGCCAGCAGCTCGGGACACAGCTCCTACGAGCAGTACTTC. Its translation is CASSSGHSSYEQYF.